This TCR beta chain was found in a study of cytomegalovirus exposure and HLA in healthy donors. Use of 60 Vbeta and 13 Jbeta primers characterized the PCR. Measured with immunoSEQ multiplex PCR; TCRdb has only the in-frame clones, and not every one. The table has hundreds of thousands of clones, over 75% seen once. Per the germline V gene, CDR1 is MGHRA and CDR2 is YSYEKL. This CDR3 is 18 amino acids long. V shed 1 base and J shed 2 bases, with 19 bases lying between them. Sequenced material: PBMCs. The TCR sequence derives from a boy under 18 in good health and CMV-seronegative. The rearrangement joins TRBV4-1 to TRBJ2-3; a possible D gene is TRBD1 (6 bases). The CDR3 DNA reads TGCGCCAGCAGCCAAGCCCTTGGGGGCCTCCCTTTCACAGATACGCAGTATTTT. It translates to CASSQALGGLPFTDTQYF.